Below, one T cell receptor (beta chain) is given with its context. The specificity of this receptor is unknown. One base away there is no much larger clone; base qualities are not given. This entry belongs to a study of long-term antiretroviral therapy in people with HIV (dated by TCRdb to between 2021 and 2022). For context, the study as a whole: Collection of the earliest samples took place about a decade ahead of the 2015 WHO recommendation for immediate ART, at a time when ART was typically delayed until CD4 counts fell. This retrospective serial study examined whether starting ART and sustained HIV suppression were associated with changes in the composition and diversity of the TRB repertoire in peripheral blood. A total of over 150 cryopreserved PBMC samples came from around 30 adults with confirmed HIV infection and were collected serially over a mean of about 6 years (range 1-12). Among the 30 to 35 participants with HIV, about a dozen were female. No cross-contamination during QIAcube processing was seen in test extractions of a monoclonal T-cell line run alongside 33 polyclonal samples. What the study reported, not specific to this receptor: Compared with controls, HIV repertoires had narrower CDR3 length ranges, and the network structure pointed to an antigen-experienced repertoire that shifted only slightly toward naive after ART. A significant increase in TRB diversity was found to be associated with ART initiation, although TRB diversity was observed to remain significantly below that of transplant donor controls even after long-term ART. Because PBMC availability was limited, only the TCR beta chain was sequenced, with no alpha chain pairing. Unsorted PBMC were profiled instead of sorted CD4+ and CD8+ T cells because pre-ART samples had limited cell numbers. No data were available on ART adherence, viral resistance or therapy changes, limiting inferences about post-ART repertoire changes. The samples span the years 2004 to 2017, and the ART regimens used at that time may not be as effective as current regimens. Expanded TRB clones identified before ART initiation dominated the repertoire across all time points, though the dominance fluctuated and decreased in many PLHIV after ART.

Inclusion was restricted to participants for whom at least one PBMC sample before ART initiation and at least two post-ART samples were available. Treatment was received in the United States of America by all participants with HIV. Before DNA extraction, cryopreserved samples of about 0.95-11 million PBMC were thawed and then washed. At the time of the earliest PBMC sample, participants with HIV were aged between about 20 and 54 years. Per participant, PBMC samples came from 1-4 timepoints prior to ART initiation and 2-8 timepoints following ART initiation, for a median of 7 samples. For every participant, serial HIV viral load, CD4+ T-cell count, ART history and demographic data were obtained. Genomic DNA was extracted from unsorted PBMC with a Qiagen kit on a QIAcube, processed in batches of 12 samples. Trimming takes 1 base from V and 6 bases from J, and the germline ends sit 10 bases apart. CDR1 and CDR2 (GTSNPN, SVGIG) derive from the germline V gene (reference sequence). From its cysteine to its phenylalanine, the CDR3 spans 12 amino acids. The CDR3 DNA has 36 bases and is translated from base 1.

The immunoSEQ hsTCRB v3.0 assay was used at survey level resolution for TRB variable region sequencing. The targeted TRB sequencing depth was roughly 35,000-50,000 T-cell genomes per sample. TRB libraries were pooled and sequenced on an Illumina MiSeq using a v3 150-cycle kit. Concerning the study's data processing: Repertoire analysis was run in R within a reproducible Nextflow workflow that covered QC, data transformation and analysis. LymphoSeq2, an R package for exploring AIRR-Seq data, was used to implement the custom analyses. After excluding a handful of samples that yielded fewer than 5000 total TRB sequences, around 190 HIV repertoires remained for analysis. Of the 188 retained HIV repertoires, about 60 were collected before and roughly 130 after ART initiation. Repertoires were downsampled to 5000 TRB nucleotide sequences, and summary statistics were averaged over 100 downsampling iterations. Only TRB sequences with CDR3 regions of at least seven amino acids were retained for analysis. Diversity was assessed using a clonality score derived from Shannon entropy and using the Gini coefficient. Repertoire networks linked the top 5000 CDR3 amino acid sequences whenever two sequences differed by an edit distance of one. For TRB CDR3 amino acid sequences, GLIPH2 was used to predict antigen specificity groups and MHC restriction. To flag known CMV, EBV, HIV or tissue antigen associations, CDR3 amino acid sequences were matched against VDJdb and McPAS-TCR. Pre-ART, post-ART and control groups were compared with Wilcoxon signed-rank tests and Holm-Bonferroni correction. The clones in this table, taken by TCRdb from immuneACCESS, are in-frame only. Not every clone is retained; where verified, under half of the shortfall comes from an unresolved V gene, and the cause of the rest is unknown. V, J and clone size reflect that table, while D and trimming were determined from the DNA. The sample table shows over 25,000 clones, and over 90% are seen once. Under 13% of the sample is in the top ten clones.

The V and J genes are TRBV30 and TRBJ2-7, with a tentative D call of TRBD1 or TRBD2, each matching 6 bases. This sequence originates from a middle-aged man with HIV. The material was unsorted PBMCs, obtained 6.2 years after starting antiretroviral therapy. The CDR3 corresponds to CAWSAGASEQYF. The DNA reads as follows: TGTGCCTGGAGTGCGGGGGCGAGCGAGCAGTACTTC.